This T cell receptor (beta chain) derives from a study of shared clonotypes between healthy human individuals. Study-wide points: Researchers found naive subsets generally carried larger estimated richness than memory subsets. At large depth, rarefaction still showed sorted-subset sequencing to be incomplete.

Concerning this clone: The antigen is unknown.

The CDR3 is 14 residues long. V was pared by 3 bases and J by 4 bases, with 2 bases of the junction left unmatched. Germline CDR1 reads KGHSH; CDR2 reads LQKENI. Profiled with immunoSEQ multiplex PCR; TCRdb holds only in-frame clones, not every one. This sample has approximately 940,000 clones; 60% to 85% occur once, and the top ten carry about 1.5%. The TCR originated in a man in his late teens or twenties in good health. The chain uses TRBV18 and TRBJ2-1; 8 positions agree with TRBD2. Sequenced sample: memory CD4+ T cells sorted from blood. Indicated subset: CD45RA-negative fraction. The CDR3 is CASSPGLAYNEQFF. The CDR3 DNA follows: TGTGCCAGCTCACCTGGACTAGCTTACAATGAGCAGTTCTTC.